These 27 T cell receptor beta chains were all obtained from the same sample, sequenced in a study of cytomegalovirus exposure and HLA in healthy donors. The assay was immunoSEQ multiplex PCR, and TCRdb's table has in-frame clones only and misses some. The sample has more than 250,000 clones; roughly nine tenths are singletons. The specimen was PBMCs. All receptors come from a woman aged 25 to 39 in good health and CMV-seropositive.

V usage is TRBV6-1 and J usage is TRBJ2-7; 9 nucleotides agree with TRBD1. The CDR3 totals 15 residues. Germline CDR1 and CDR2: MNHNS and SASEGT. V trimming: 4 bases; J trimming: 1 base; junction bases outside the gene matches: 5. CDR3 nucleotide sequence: TGTGCCAGCAGTGTGGGACAGGGACCTTCCTACGAGCAGTACTTC. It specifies CASSVGQGPSYEQYF.

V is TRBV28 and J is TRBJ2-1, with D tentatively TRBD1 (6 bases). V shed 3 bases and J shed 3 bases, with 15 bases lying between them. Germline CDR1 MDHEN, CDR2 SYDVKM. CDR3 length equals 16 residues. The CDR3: CASSFTGIGSYNEQFF. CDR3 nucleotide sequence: TGTGCCAGCAGTTTCACAGGGATTGGGAGCTACAATGAGCAGTTCTTC.

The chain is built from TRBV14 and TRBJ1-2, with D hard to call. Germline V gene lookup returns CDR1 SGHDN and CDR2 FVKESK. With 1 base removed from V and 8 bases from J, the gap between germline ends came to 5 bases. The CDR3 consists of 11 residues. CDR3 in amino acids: CASSQGQGYTF. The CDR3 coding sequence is TGTGCCAGCAGCCAAGGTCAAGGCTACACCTTC.

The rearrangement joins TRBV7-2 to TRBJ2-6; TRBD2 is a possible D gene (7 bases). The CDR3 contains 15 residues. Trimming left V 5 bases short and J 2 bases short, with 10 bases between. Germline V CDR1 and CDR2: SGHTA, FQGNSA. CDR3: CASSPGGPGANVLTF. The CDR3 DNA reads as TGTGCCAGCAGCCCGGGGGGCCCTGGGGCCAACGTCCTGACTTTC.

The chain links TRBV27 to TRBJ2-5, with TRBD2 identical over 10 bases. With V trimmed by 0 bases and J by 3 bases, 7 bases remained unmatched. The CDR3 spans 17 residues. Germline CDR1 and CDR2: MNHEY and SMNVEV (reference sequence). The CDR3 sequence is CASSLSAPSGSKETQYF. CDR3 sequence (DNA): TGTGCCAGCAGTTTATCAGCGCCTAGCGGGAGCAAAGAGACCCAGTACTTC.

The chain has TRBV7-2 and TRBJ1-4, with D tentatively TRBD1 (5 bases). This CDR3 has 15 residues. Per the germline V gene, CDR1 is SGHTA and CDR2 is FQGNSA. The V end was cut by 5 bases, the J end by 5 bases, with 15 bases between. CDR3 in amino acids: CASSLTGTVNEKLFF. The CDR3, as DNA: TGTGCCAGCAGCCTAACCGGGACGGTGAATGAAAAACTGTTTTTT.

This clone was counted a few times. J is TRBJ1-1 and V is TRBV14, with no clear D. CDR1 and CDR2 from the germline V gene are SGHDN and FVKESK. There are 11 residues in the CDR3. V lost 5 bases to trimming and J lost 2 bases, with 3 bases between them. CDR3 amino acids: CASSANTEAFF. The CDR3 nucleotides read TGTGCCAGCAGCGCCAACACTGAAGCTTTCTTT.

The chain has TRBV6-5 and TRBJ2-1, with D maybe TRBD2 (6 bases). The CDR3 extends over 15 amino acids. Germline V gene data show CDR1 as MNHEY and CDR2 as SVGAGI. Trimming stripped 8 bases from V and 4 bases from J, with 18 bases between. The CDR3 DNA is TGTGCCAGCTCCCCAACGGGAGCTAATTACAATGAGCAGTTCTTC. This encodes CASSPTGANYNEQFF.

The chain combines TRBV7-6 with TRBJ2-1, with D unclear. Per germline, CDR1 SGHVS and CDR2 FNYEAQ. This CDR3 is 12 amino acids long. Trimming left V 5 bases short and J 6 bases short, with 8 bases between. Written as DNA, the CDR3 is TGTGCCAGCAGCCCGGGTTTCAATGAGCAGTTCTTC. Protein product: CASSPGFNEQFF.

The CDR3 region is CSVEGGQPYEQYF. DNA for the CDR3: TGCAGCGTTGAAGGGGGACAGCCCTACGAGCAGTACTTC. The chain carries TRBV29-1 and TRBJ2-7; 7 bases map to TRBD1. V was clipped by 1 base and J by 2 bases; unmatched bases: 2. Per the germline V gene, CDR1 is SQVTM and CDR2 is ANQGSEA. This CDR3 has 13 amino acids.

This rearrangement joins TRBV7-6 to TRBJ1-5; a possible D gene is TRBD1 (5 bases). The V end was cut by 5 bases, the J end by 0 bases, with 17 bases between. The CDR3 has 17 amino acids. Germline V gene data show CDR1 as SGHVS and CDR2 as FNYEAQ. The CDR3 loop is CASSPRPREYSNQPQHF. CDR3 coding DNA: TGTGCCAGCAGCCCAAGACCCAGGGAATATAGCAATCAGCCCCAGCATTTT.

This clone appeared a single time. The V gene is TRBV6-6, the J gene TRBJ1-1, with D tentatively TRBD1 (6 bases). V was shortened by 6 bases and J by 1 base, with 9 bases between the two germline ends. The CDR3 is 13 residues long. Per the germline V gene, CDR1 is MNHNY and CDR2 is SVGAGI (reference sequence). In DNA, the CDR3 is TGTGCCAGCAGAGGGACAAAGAACACTGAAGCTTTCTTT. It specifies CASRGTKNTEAFF.

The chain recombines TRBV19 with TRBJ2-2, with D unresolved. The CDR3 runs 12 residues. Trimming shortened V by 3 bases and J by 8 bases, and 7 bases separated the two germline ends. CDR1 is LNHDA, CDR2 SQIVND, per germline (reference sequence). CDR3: CASSITLGELFF. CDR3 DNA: TGTGCCAGTAGTATCACTTTGGGGGAGCTGTTTTTT.

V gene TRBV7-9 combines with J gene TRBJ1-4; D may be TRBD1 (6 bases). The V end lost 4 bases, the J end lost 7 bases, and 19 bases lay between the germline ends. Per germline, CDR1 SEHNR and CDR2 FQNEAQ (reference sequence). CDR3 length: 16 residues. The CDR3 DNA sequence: TGTGCCAGCAGCTCCGCCCGCGGGACAAGGAGTGAAAAACTGTTTTTT. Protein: CASSSARGTRSEKLFF. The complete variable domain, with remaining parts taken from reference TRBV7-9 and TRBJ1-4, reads DTGVSQNPRHKITKRGQNVTFRCDPISEHNRLYWYRQTLGQGPEFLTYFQNEAQLEKSRLLSDRFSAERPKGSFSTLEIQRTEQGDSAMYLCASSSARGTRSEKLFFGSGTQLSVL.

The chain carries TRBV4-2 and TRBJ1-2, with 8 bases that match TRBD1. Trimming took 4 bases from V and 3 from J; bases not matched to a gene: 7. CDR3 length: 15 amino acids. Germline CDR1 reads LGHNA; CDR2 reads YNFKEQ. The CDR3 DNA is TGTGCCAGCAGCCCTATGACAGGGGCGGACTATGGCTACACCTTC. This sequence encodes CASSPMTGADYGYTF.

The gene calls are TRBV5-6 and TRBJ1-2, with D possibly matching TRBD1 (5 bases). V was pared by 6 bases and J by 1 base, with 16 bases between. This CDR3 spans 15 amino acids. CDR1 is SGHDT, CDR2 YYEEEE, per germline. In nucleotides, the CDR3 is TGTGCCAGCACCTGGGGGACGGCCCTTAACTATGGCTACACCTTC. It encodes CASTWGTALNYGYTF.

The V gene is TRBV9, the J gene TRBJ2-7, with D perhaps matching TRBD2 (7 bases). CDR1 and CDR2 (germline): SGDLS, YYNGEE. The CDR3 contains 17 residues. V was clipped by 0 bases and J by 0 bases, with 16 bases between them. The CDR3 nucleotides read TGTGCCAGCAGCGTAGGGGCCGAAGGGGGGGTCTCCTACGAGCAGTACTTC. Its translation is CASSVGAEGGVSYEQYF.

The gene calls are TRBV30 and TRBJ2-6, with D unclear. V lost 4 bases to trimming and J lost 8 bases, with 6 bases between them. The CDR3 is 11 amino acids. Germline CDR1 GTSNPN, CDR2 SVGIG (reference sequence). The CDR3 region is CAWTGSNVLTF. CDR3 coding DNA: TGTGCCTGGACGGGTTCCAACGTCCTGACTTTC.

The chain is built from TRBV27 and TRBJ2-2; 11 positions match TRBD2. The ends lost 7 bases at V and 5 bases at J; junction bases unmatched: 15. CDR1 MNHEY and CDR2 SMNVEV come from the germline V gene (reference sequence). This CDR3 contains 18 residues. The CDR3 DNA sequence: TGTGCCAGCACCCTGGGGGCTAGCGGGGGGATGAGGACCGGGGAGCTGTTTTTT. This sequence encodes CASTLGASGGMRTGELFF.

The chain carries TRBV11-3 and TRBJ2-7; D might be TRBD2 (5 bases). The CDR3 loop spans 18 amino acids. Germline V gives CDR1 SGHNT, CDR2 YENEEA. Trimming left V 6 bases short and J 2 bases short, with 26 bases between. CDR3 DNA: TGTGCCAGCAGATTTAGTCAGGCCCCAGCAGCGGAAGCCTACGAGCAGTACTTC. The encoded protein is CASRFSQAPAAEAYEQYF.

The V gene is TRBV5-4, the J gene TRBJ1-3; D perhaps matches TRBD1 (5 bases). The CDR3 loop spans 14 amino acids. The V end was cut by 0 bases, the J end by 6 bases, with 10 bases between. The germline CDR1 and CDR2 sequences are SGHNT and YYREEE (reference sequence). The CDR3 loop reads CASSLAGVVNTIYF. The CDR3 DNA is TGTGCCAGCAGCTTGGCGGGGGTCGTAAACACCATATATTTT.

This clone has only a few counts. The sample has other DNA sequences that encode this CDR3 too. CDR3 residues: CASTQGAYEQYF. The CDR3 nucleotides read TGTGCCAGCACGCAGGGGGCCTACGAGCAGTACTTC. The chain combines TRBV2 with TRBJ2-7; 7 bases line up with TRBD1. The CDR3 contains 12 residues. Losses at the gene ends were 7 bases for V and 2 bases for J; bases not matched to a gene: 2. Germline values: CDR1 SNHLY, CDR2 FYNNEI.

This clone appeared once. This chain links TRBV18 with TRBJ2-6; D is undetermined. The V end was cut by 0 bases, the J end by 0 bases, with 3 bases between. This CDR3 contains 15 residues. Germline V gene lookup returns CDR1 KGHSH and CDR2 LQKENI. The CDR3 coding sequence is TGTGCCAGCTCACCACCGGACTCTGGGGCCAACGTCCTGACTTTC. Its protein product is CASSPPDSGANVLTF.

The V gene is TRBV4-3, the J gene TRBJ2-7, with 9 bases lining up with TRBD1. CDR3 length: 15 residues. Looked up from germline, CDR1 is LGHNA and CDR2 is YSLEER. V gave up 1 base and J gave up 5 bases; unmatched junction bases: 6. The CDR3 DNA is TGCGCCAGCAGCCAAGGCTACAGGGGGCTGGACGAGCAGTACTTC. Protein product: CASSQGYRGLDEQYF.

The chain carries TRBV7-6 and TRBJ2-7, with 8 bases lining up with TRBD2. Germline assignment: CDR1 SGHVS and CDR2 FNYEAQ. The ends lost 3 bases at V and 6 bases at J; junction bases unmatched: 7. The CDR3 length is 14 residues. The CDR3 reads CASSLGAGVSEQYF. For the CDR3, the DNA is TGTGCCAGCAGCTTGGGAGCGGGAGTCTCCGAGCAGTACTTC. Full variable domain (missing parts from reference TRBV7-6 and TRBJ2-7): GAGVSQSPRYKVTKRGQDVALRCDPISGHVSLYWYRQALGQGPEFLTYFNYEAQQDKSGLPNDRFSAERPEGSISTLTIQRTEQRDSAMYRCASSLGAGVSEQYFGPGTRLTVT.

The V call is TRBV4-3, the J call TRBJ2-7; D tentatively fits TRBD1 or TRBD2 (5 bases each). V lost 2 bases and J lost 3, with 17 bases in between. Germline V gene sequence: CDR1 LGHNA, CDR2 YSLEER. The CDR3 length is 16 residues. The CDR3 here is CASSQYHRDGYYEQYF. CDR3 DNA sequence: TGCGCCAGCAGCCAATACCACCGGGACGGGTACTACGAGCAGTACTTC.

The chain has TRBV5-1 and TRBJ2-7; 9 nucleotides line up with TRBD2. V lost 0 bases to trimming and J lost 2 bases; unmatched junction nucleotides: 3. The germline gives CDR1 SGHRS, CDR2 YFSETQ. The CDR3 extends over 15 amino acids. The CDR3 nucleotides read TGCGCCAGCAGCTTGGGGACTAGCGTACCCTACGAGCAGTACTTC. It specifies CASSLGTSVPYEQYF.